This T cell receptor (beta chain) was profiled in a study of T cell responses to AZD1222 COVID-19 vaccine. The protocol was immunoSEQ multiplex PCR, while the TCRdb copy is restricted to in-frame clones and leaves out a portion. The sample shows tens of thousands of clones, more than 85% of them seen only once. V was pared by 4 bases and J by 7 bases, with 12 bases between. The CDR3 covers 14 residues. CDR1 is SGHKS and CDR2 is YYEKEE in the germline V gene (reference sequence). The study, taken as a whole, reports: Only a handful of individuals given AZD1222 were seropositive at baseline.

This clone was observed once. The antigen is not known. This chain uses TRBV5-5 with TRBJ1-6; a weak D match, TRBD1 (6 bases). This clonotype was obtained from an adult who received the AZD1222 COVID-19 vaccine. Sequences were derived from peripheral blood, sampled 28 days after the second AZD1222 dose. The CDR3: CASSPEGGNSPLHF. The CDR3 nucleotides read TGTGCCAGCAGCCCCGAGGGGGGGAATTCACCCCTCCACTTT.